This T cell receptor (beta chain) was documented in a study of CXCR3-negative and CXCR3-positive naive CD8 T cells. Study-wide findings and caveats: Naive cells that were CXCR3-negative or CXCR3-positive used TRBV-TRBJ genes alike, while memory cells diverged. The TRB CDR3s that CXCR3-positive naive cells carried were more hydrophobic than those of CXCR3-negative naive cells.

Notes on this clonotype: Its target is not known.

CDR1 is SQVTM and CDR2 is ANQGSEA in the germline V gene. CDR3 length equals 16 residues. Each TRB cDNA library was prepared by 5' RACE (with UMI labels). Using the 5' RACE reads, TCRdb records one entry per CDR3 protein without DNA. The repertoire table contains about 92,000 distinct CDR3 sequences. This chain uses TRBV29-1 with TRBJ2-2; TCRdb picks TRBD1, but there is no DNA to check that call. This TCR derives from a human donor in good health. Some clones in this sample may be carry-over from other donors' samples. Source material: naive CXCR3+ CD8+ T cells from blood. Subset: CD45RO-CCR7+CD27+CD95- naive CD8+ T cells expressing CXCR3 (TNR3+). CDR3 amino acids: CSVRTRDRGNTGELFF.